Included here is one T cell receptor beta chain sequence, with context. Its antigen is unidentified. Using its own MiXCR run on the PCR reads, TCRdb lists one record per CDR3 protein. The data contain about half a million distinct CDR3 sequences, about 22% of them singletons. V lost 8 bases and J lost 6; bases outside the gene matches: 8. CDR1 and CDR2 from the germline V gene are MNHEY and SMNVEV (reference sequence). The CDR3 spans 14 residues. The data belong to a study of molecular identifiers for immune sequencing clone quantification. Findings and caveats of the study: Highly expanded clones may be undercounted when identical TCR molecules share barcodes.

The chain links TRBV27 to TRBJ2-7; 12 bases map to TRBD2. Sequencing was carried out using naive CD8+ T cells from blood, with Jurkat cell RNA spiked in. Subset: FACS-sorted CD8+CD4-CCR7+CD45RA+ naive T cells. This TCR was recovered from a human donor in good health. Some libraries in this study had Jurkat cell RNA spiked in. The CDR3 region has the DNA TGTGCCAGCTGGTTGACTAGCGGGAGAAGCGAGCAGTACTTC. Translating gives CASWLTSGRSEQYF.